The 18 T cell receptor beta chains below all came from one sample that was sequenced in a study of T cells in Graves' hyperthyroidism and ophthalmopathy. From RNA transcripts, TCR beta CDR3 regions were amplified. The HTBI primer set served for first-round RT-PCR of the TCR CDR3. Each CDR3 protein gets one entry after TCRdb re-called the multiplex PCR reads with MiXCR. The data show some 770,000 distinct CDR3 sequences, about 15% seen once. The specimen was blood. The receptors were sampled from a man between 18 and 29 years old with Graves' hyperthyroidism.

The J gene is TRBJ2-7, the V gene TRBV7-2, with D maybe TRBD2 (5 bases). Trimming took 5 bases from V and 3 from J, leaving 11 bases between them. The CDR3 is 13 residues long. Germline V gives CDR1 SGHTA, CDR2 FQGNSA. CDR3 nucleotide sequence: TGTGCCAGCAGCGAGGAGGCCATCTACGAGCAGTACTTC. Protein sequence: CASSEEAIYEQYF.

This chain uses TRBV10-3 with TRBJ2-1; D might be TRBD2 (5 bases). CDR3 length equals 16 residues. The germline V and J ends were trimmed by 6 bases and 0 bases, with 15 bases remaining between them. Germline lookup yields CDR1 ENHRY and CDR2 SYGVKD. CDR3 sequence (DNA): TGTGCCATCAGGGACGGACTTTTACACTCCTACAATGAGCAGTTCTTC. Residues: CAIRDGLLHSYNEQFF.

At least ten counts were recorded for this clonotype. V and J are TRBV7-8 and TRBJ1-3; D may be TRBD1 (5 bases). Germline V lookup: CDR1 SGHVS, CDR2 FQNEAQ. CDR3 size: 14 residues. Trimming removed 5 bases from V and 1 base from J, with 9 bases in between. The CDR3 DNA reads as TGTGCCAGCAGCACTCGGGGGTCTGGAAACACCATATATTTT. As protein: CASSTRGSGNTIYF.

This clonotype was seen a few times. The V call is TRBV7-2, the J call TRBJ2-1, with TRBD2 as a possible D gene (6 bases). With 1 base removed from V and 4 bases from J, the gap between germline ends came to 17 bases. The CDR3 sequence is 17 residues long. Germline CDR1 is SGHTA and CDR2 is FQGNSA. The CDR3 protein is CASSLVVGAGLYNEQFF. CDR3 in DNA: TGTGCCAGCAGCTTAGTAGTCGGGGCGGGGCTATACAATGAGCAGTTCTTC.

The CDR3 region has the DNA TGTGCCAGCAGTTGGGAAGTAGCGCCCAACAATGAGCAGTTCTTC. Its protein product is CASSWEVAPNNEQFF. The chain uses TRBV27 and TRBJ2-1; tentative D call: TRBD2 (5 bases). The CDR3 totals 15 residues. Trimming cost V 4 bases and J 5 bases, with 15 bases left between them. Germline assignment: CDR1 MNHEY and CDR2 SMNVEV (reference sequence).

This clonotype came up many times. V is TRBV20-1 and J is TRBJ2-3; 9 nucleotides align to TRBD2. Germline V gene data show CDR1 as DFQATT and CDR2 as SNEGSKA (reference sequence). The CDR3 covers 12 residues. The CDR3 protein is CRIAGGTDTQYF. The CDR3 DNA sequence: TGCAGGATAGCGGGAGGCACAGATACGCAGTATTTT.

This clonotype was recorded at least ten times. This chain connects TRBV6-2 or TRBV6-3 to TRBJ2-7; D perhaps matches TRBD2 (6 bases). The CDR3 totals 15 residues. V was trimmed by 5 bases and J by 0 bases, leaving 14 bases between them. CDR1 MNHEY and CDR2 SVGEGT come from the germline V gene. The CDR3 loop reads CASSRSGTLSYEQYF. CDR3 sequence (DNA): TGTGCCAGCAGTCGATCCGGGACTCTCTCCTACGAGCAGTACTTC.

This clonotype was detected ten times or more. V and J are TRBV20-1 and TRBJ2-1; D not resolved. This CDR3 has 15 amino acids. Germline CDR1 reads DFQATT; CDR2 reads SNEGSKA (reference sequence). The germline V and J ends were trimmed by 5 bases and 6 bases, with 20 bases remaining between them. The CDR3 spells CSAESGSWGPNEQFF. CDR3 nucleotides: TGCAGTGCTGAGTCGGGTAGTTGGGGTCCCAATGAGCAGTTCTTC.

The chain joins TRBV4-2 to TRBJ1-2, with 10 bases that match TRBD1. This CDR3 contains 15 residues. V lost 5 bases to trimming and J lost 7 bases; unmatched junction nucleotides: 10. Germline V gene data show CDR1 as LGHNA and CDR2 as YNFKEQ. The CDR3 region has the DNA TGTGCCAGCAGCTCTCAACCGGACAGGGGGACTGGCTACACCTTC. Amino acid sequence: CASSSQPDRGTGYTF.

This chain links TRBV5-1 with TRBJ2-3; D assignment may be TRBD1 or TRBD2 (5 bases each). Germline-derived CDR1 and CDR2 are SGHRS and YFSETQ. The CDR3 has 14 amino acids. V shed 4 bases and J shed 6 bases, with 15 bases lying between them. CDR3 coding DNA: TGCGCCAGCAGCACGGGGCCAGGCGCGGATACGCAGTATTTT. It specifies CASSTGPGADTQYF.

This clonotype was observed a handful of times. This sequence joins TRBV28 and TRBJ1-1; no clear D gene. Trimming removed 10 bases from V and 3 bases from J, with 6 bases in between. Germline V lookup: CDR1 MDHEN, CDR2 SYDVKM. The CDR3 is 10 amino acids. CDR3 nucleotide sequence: TGTGCCACCCGATACACTGAAGCTTTCTTT. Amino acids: CATRYTEAFF. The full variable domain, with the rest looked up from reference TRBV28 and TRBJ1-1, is DVKVTQSSRYLVKRTGEKVFLECVQDMDHENMFWYRQDPGLGLRLIYFSYDVKMKEKGDIPEGYSVSREKKERFSLILESASTNQTSMYLCATRYTEAFFGQGTRLTVV.

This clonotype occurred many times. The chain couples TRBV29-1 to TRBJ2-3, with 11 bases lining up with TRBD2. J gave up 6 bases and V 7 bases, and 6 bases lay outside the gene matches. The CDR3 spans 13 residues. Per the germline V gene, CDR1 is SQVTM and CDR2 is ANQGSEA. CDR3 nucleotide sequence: TGCAGCGATAGCGGGAGGGCCTCCGATACGCAGTATTTT. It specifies CSDSGRASDTQYF.

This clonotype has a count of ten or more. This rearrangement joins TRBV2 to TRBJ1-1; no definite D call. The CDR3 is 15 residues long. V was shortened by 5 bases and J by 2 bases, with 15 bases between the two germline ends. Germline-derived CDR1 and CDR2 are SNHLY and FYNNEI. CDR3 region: CASSPTRMVNTEAFF. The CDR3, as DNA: TGTGCCAGCAGTCCCACGAGGATGGTAAACACTGAAGCTTTCTTT. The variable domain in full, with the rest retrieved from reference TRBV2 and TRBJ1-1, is EPEVTQTPSHQVTQMGQEVILRCVPISNHLYFYWYRQILGQKVEFLVSFYNNEISEKSEIFDDQFSVERPDGSNFTLKIRSTKLEDSAMYFCASSPTRMVNTEAFFGQGTRLTVV.

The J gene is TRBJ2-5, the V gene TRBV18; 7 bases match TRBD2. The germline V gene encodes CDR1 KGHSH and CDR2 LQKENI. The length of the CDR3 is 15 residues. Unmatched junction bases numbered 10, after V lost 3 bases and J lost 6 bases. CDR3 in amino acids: CASSPTTSNSQTQYF. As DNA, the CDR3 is TGTGCCAGCTCACCTACGACTAGCAATAGCCAGACCCAGTACTTC. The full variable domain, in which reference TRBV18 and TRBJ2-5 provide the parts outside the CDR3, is NAGVMQNPRHLVRRRGQEARLRCSPMKGHSHVYWYRQLPEEGLKFMVYLQKENIIDESGMPKERFSAEFPKEGPSILRIQQVVRGDSAAYFCASSPTTSNSQTQYFGPGTRLLVL.

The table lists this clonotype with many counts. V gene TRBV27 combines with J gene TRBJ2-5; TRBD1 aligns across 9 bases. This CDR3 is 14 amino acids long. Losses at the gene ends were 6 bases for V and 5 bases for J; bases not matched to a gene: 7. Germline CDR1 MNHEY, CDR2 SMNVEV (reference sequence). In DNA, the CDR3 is TGTGCCAGCAGACATACAGGGGGCTCGGAGACCCAGTACTTC. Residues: CASRHTGGSETQYF.

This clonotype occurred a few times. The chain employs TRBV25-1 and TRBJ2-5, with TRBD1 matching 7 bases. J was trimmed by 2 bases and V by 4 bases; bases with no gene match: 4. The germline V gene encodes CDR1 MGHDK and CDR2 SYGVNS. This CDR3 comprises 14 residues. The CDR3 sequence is CASSAGTVQETQYF. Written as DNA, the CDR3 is TGTGCCAGCAGTGCAGGGACAGTTCAAGAGACCCAGTACTTC.

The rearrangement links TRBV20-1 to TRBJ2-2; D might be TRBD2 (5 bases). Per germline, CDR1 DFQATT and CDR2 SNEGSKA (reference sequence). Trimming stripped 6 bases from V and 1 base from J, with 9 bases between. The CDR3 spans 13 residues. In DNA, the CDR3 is TGCAGTGCCCCCGCGGGGAACACCGGGGAGCTGTTTTTT. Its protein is CSAPAGNTGELFF.

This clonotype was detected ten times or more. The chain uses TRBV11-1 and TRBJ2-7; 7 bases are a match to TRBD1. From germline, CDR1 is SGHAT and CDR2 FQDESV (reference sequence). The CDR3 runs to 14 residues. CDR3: CASQGDRPIYEQYF. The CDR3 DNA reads TGTGCAAGTCAGGGGGATAGGCCGATCTACGAGCAGTACTTC.